Described below is a single TCR beta chain sequence and its context. The data belong to a study of blood T cell repertoires in COVID-19. Study information: COVID-19 samples from acute and convalescent phases originated in the United States, Italy and Spain. PBMCs, B-cell-depleted T cells, or T cells provided the cDNA or gDNA that made up the material.

CDR3 length: 13 residues. V was pared by 6 bases and J by 3 bases, with 5 bases of the junction left unmatched. Germline CDR1 and CDR2: SQVTM and ANQGSEA. The authors' processing: Scientists estimated how many nucleated cells there were by amplifying reference gene primers. Profiled with immunoSEQ multiplex PCR; TCRdb holds only in-frame clones, not every one. V, J and clone size reflect that table, while D and trimming were determined from the DNA. The repertoire includes 200,000 to 300,000 clones, approximately 80% of them detected once, and 27% sits in the top ten. The sequenced sample consisted of peripheral blood. This chain links TRBV29-1 with TRBJ1-2, with 9 positions matching TRBD1. The source of this sequence is a man between 40 and 49 years old with acute or convalescent COVID-19. CDR3 DNA sequence: TGCAGCGTCGCACAGGGGGCGGACTATGGCTACACCTTC. Its protein product is CSVAQGADYGYTF.